A single sample is the source of the 31 T cell receptor beta chains below, sequenced in a study of PD-1 blockade in classical Hodgkin lymphoma. The time point here: cycle 4 day 1 (C4D1), after 6 weeks of nivolumab. Each patient's relapse followed autologous stem cell transplantation, and brentuximab vedotin exposure varied. Magnetic depletion of unwanted cells isolated CD4+ T cells from thawed PBMCs. Repertoires were generated with immunoSEQ multiplex PCR, while TCRdb's copy carries only in-frame clones and drops some. The table includes approximately 20,000 clones, around four fifths detected once. Sample: CD4+ T cells from blood, taken before the fourth cycle of nivolumab. Every receptor here comes from a human donor with classical Hodgkin lymphoma.

CDR3 region: CASSSGGPAFDTQYF. DNA for the CDR3: TGTGCCAGCAGCTCAGGGGGACCCGCTTTCGATACGCAGTATTTT. The chain has TRBV5-4 and TRBJ2-3, with TRBD1 matching 7 bases. V was clipped by 3 bases and J by 6 bases; unmatched bases: 10. Germline CDR1 SGHNT, CDR2 YYREEE (reference sequence). This CDR3 has 15 residues.

The genes are TRBV29-1 and TRBJ2-7; possible D gene TRBD2, 5 bases. CDR1 and CDR2 from the germline V gene are SQVTM and ANQGSEA. This CDR3 comprises 15 residues. Trimming took off 7 bases at V and 2 bases at J, with 21 bases between the two ends. The CDR3 loop is CSAKTGSSATYEQYF. CDR3 sequence (DNA): TGCAGCGCTAAGACTGGGAGTTCCGCTACCTACGAGCAGTACTTC.

The genes are TRBV7-6 and TRBJ2-1, with TRBD2 matching over 10 bases. V lost 3 bases to trimming and J lost 8 bases; unmatched junction nucleotides: 10. CDR3 length: 16 residues. CDR1 and CDR2 from the germline V gene are SGHVS and FNYEAQ. The CDR3 loop is CASSLRLAGVLDEQFF. The CDR3 bases are TGTGCCAGCAGCTTGAGGCTAGCGGGAGTATTGGATGAGCAGTTCTTC. The whole variable domain, remainder taken from reference TRBV7-6 and TRBJ2-1, is GAGVSQSPRYKVTKRGQDVALRCDPISGHVSLYWYRQALGQGPEFLTYFNYEAQQDKSGLPNDRFSAERPEGSISTLTIQRTEQRDSAMYRCASSLRLAGVLDEQFFGPGTRLTVL.

This clone was observed a handful of times. This rearrangement joins TRBV2 to TRBJ1-1; the D is unclear. In germline, CDR1 is SNHLY, CDR2 FYNNEI. This CDR3 comprises 13 residues. V was pared by 2 bases and J by 6 bases, with 10 bases between. The CDR3 sequence: CASSEREGAEAFF. The CDR3 region has the DNA TGTGCCAGCAGTGAAAGGGAGGGTGCTGAAGCTTTCTTT.

There are a few counts of this clone. The J gene is TRBJ1-3, the V gene TRBV19; unclear D gene. Germline V gene sequence: CDR1 LNHDA, CDR2 SQIVND (reference sequence). V lost 10 bases and J lost 0, with 7 bases in between. This CDR3 spans 12 amino acids. The CDR3 DNA sequence: TGTGCCATTTCGGGCTCTGGAAACACCATATATTTT. It encodes CAISGSGNTIYF.

The chain joins TRBV29-1 to TRBJ2-6, with TRBD1 as a possible D gene (6 bases). This CDR3 is 17 amino acids long. The germline V gene encodes CDR1 SQVTM and CDR2 ANQGSEA. Trimming pared 6 bases from V and 0 bases from J, leaving 18 bases between. In DNA, the CDR3 is TGCAGCGTAGCCTTGACAGGCCCAGGCTCTGGGGCCAACGTCCTGACTTTC. Translation: CSVALTGPGSGANVLTF.

This clone was observed once. V gene TRBV19 combines with J gene TRBJ2-2; D possibly uses TRBD1 or TRBD2 (5 bases each). There are 17 residues in the CDR3. CDR1 and CDR2 from the germline V gene are LNHDA and SQIVND (reference sequence). Deletions cut 2 bases from V and 0 bases from J, with 13 bases between. The CDR3 DNA reads as TGTGCCAGTAGTATAAGGAGGCAGGGTACGAACACCGGGGAGCTGTTTTTT. This encodes CASSIRRQGTNTGELFF.

The chain couples TRBV10-3 to TRBJ2-2; perhaps TRBD2 as D (6 bases). Trimming shortened V by 7 bases and J by 5 bases, and 11 bases separated the two germline ends. Germline CDR1 and CDR2: ENHRY and SYGVKD. The CDR3 is 13 amino acids. DNA for the CDR3: TGTGCCATCAAAGCGGGTGCTACCGGGGAGCTGTTTTTT. Amino acid sequence: CAIKAGATGELFF.

The chain recombines TRBV7-2 with TRBJ2-3; 8 bases fit TRBD2. The V gene end was trimmed by 5 bases and the J gene end by 4 bases; junction bases not matched to a gene: 14. The CDR3 spans 17 residues. Per germline, CDR1 SGHTA and CDR2 FQGNSA. The CDR3 DNA sequence: TGTGCCAGCAGCACAACCTCCGGGACTAGGGACCCAGATACGCAGTATTTT. Its protein is CASSTTSGTRDPDTQYF.

The chain carries TRBV10-3 and TRBJ1-4; D gene uncertain. Trimming pared 3 bases from V and 0 bases from J, leaving 5 bases between. The CDR3 runs to 14 residues. CDR1 and CDR2 from the germline V gene are ENHRY and SYGVKD. In DNA, the CDR3 is TGTGCCATCAGTGAAGGTCCAACTAATGAAAAACTGTTTTTT. The encoded protein is CAISEGPTNEKLFF.

This sequence joins TRBV6-6 and TRBJ2-2, with D uncertain. Germline V gene data show CDR1 as MNHNY and CDR2 as SVGAGI (reference sequence). The ends were cut back, 0 bases at V and 6 bases at J, with 14 bases in the middle. This CDR3 comprises 16 residues. The CDR3 DNA sequence: TGTGCCAGCAGTTACTCCTTTACGTCCGATCCCGGGGAGCTGTTTTTT. Translating it yields CASSYSFTSDPGELFF.

The table lists this clone with a few counts. The V gene is TRBV19, the J gene TRBJ2-5; D tentatively reads TRBD1 or TRBD2 (6 bases each). This CDR3 region has 13 residues. Germline CDR1 is LNHDA and CDR2 is SQIVND (reference sequence). Trimming removed 3 bases at V and 5 bases at J, with 10 bases between. This CDR3 reads CASSIRGLETQYF. CDR3 coding DNA: TGTGCCAGTAGTATCCGGGGGCTTGAGACCCAGTACTTC.

The chain links TRBV28 to TRBJ1-1; no firm D call. Germline assignment: CDR1 MDHEN and CDR2 SYDVKM. CDR3 length: 12 residues. The V end lost 5 bases, the J end lost 8 bases, and 12 bases lay between the germline ends. Here the CDR3 reads CASSDPEREAFF. The CDR3 region has the DNA TGTGCCAGCAGTGACCCCGAAAGGGAAGCTTTCTTT.

The chain carries TRBV19 and TRBJ1-1; D not resolved. V lost 5 bases and J lost 1, with 11 bases in between. Germline assignment: CDR1 LNHDA and CDR2 SQIVND (reference sequence). The CDR3 has 14 amino acids. The CDR3 coding sequence is TGTGCCAGTAGTCTCAACACGGAGAACACTGAAGCTTTCTTT. Translating gives CASSLNTENTEAFF.

This clone appeared a single time. The chain is built from TRBV10-3 and TRBJ2-2, with 8 nucleotides matching TRBD2. CDR3 length: 17 residues. The V and J ends lost 2 bases and 2 bases, in that order; junction bases with no gene match: 7. Germline V gene lookup returns CDR1 ENHRY and CDR2 SYGVKD. Here the CDR3 DNA reads TGTGCCATCAGTGAGGGGACTAGATTACTTAACACCGGGGAGCTGTTTTTT. Protein sequence: CAISEGTRLLNTGELFF.

The J gene is TRBJ1-5, the V gene TRBV7-2; D is unclear. CDR1 and CDR2 from the germline V gene are SGHTA and FQGNSA. The CDR3 loop spans 14 amino acids. Trimming cost V 1 base and J 1 base, with 5 bases left between them. The CDR3 sequence is CASSLGESNQPQHF. The CDR3, as DNA: TGTGCCAGCAGCTTAGGAGAGAGCAATCAGCCCCAGCATTTT.

The rearrangement uses TRBV27 and TRBJ2-7, with D unclear. Germline CDR1 MNHEY, CDR2 SMNVEV (reference sequence). The length of the CDR3 is 14 residues. V dropped 4 bases and J dropped 6 bases, with 16 bases sitting between them. The CDR3 DNA sequence: TGTGCCAGCAGTTACCTCGGCCCTTCGCTCGAGCAGTACTTC. Translation gives CASSYLGPSLEQYF.

The CDR3 DNA reads as TGTGCCAGCAGCTTAAAGTACGAGCAGTACTTC. As protein: CASSLKYEQYF. The V call is TRBV7-2, the J call TRBJ2-7; D unresolved. The germline V gene has CDR1 SGHTA and CDR2 FQGNSA. This CDR3 region has 11 residues. V lost 2 bases and J lost 4, with 3 bases in between.

In its sample, this clone was seen a few times. This chain joins TRBV19 and TRBJ2-1; D is unclear. The V gene's germline CDR1 is LNHDA and CDR2 SQIVND (reference sequence). The CDR3 length is 14 residues. Trimming took off 4 bases at V and 3 bases at J, with 10 bases between the two ends. CDR3 amino acids: CASSTSSVYNEQFF. Here the CDR3 DNA reads TGTGCCAGTAGTACCTCTAGTGTCTACAATGAGCAGTTCTTC. Complete variable domain (other parts from reference TRBV19 and TRBJ2-1): DGGITQSPKYLFRKEGQNVTLSCEQNLNHDAMYWYRQDPGQGLRLIYYSQIVNDFQKGDIAEGYSVSREKKESFPLTVTSAQKNPTAFYLCASSTSSVYNEQFFGPGTRLTVL.

V gene TRBV6-1 combines with J gene TRBJ1-1, with D perhaps matching TRBD1 (5 bases). This CDR3 contains 14 residues. V lost 7 bases and J 3 bases, leaving 15 bases between the germline ends. CDR1 and CDR2 (germline): MNHNS, SASEGT. CDR3 in amino acids: CASTRSGEHTEAFF. In DNA, the CDR3 is TGTGCCAGCACCCGATCGGGGGAGCACACTGAAGCTTTCTTT.

The gene calls are TRBV6-5 and TRBJ1-2; D ambiguous. Germline-derived CDR1 and CDR2 are MNHEY and SVGAGI. CDR3 length: 14 residues. V gave up 5 bases and J gave up 5 bases, with 15 bases separating them. The CDR3 here is CASSRVVASYGYTF. The CDR3 DNA sequence: TGTGCCAGCAGTAGGGTTGTGGCTAGTTATGGCTACACCTTC.

This clone has only a few counts. The chain is built from TRBV18 and TRBJ2-1; 7 bases line up with TRBD2. The CDR3 length is 14 residues. The V segment lost 2 bases and the J segment 6 bases; nucleotides outside the gene matches: 4. Germline V CDR1 and CDR2: KGHSH, LQKENI. For the CDR3, the DNA is TGTGCCAGCTCACCAGGACTAGAACCCAATGAGCAGTTCTTC. This encodes CASSPGLEPNEQFF. Supplemented by reference TRBV18 and TRBJ2-1, the full variable domain reads NAGVMQNPRHLVRRRGQEARLRCSPMKGHSHVYWYRQLPEEGLKFMVYLQKENIIDESGMPKERFSAEFPKEGPSILRIQQVVRGDSAAYFCASSPGLEPNEQFFGPGTRLTVL.

V is TRBV18 and J is TRBJ2-5; no firm D call. The CDR3 is made up of 15 amino acids. The germline V gene encodes CDR1 KGHSH and CDR2 LQKENI. Trimming cost V 4 bases and J 1 base, with 13 bases left between them. The DNA for the CDR3 is TGTGCCAGCTCACTATCCCGGCTCTCCCAAGAGACCCAGTACTTC. This sequence encodes CASSLSRLSQETQYF.

The chain recombines TRBV5-5 with TRBJ2-1; TRBD2 matches at 8 bases. Losses at the gene ends were 4 bases for V and 7 bases for J; bases not matched to a gene: 10. The CDR3 spans 15 residues. Germline V gene lookup returns CDR1 SGHKS and CDR2 YYEKEE (reference sequence). CDR3 sequence reads: CASSPAAGATNEQFF. The CDR3 DNA is TGTGCCAGCAGCCCCGCAGCGGGAGCAACAAATGAGCAGTTCTTC. The whole variable domain, remainder taken from reference TRBV5-5 and TRBJ2-1, is DAGVTQSPTHLIKTRGQQVTLRCSPISGHKSVSWYQQVLGQGPQFIFQYYEKEERGRGNFPDRFSARQFPNYSSELNVNALLLGDSALYLCASSPAAGATNEQFFGPGTRLTVL.

The chain employs TRBV5-1 and TRBJ1-2, with D tentatively TRBD1 (5 bases). This CDR3 is 14 amino acids long. Trimming took 4 bases from V and 10 from J, leaving 20 bases between them. The germline V gene encodes CDR1 SGHRS and CDR2 YFSETQ. The CDR3 region is CASSQRDHPNDYTF. The CDR3 DNA reads as TGCGCCAGCAGCCAGAGGGACCACCCGAACGACTACACCTTC.

This clone has only a few counts. The V call is TRBV7-2, the J call TRBJ2-2, with 7 bases identical to TRBD2. V was pared by 3 bases and J by 6 bases, with 19 bases of the junction left unmatched. Germline V gene data show CDR1 as SGHTA and CDR2 as FQGNSA. The length of the CDR3 is 19 residues. The CDR3 loop is CASSLRTQRWGLISGELFF. As DNA, the CDR3 is TGTGCCAGCAGCTTGCGGACGCAACGATGGGGACTAATTTCCGGGGAGCTGTTTTTT. The full variable domain, in which reference TRBV7-2 and TRBJ2-2 provide the parts outside the CDR3, is GAGVSQSPSNKVTEKGKDVELRCDPISGHTALYWYRQSLGQGLEFLIYFQGNSAPDKSGLPSDRFSAERTGGSVSTLTIQRTQQEDSAVYLCASSLRTQRWGLISGELFFGEGSRLTVL.

The J gene is TRBJ2-1, the V gene TRBV11-3; D gene ambiguous. Trimming took off 5 bases at V and 8 bases at J, with 10 bases between the two ends. The germline CDR1 and CDR2 sequences are SGHNT and YENEEA. This CDR3 has 12 residues. The CDR3 reads CASSKGKDEQFF. The CDR3 DNA follows: TGTGCCAGCAGCAAAGGGAAGGATGAGCAGTTCTTC.

The V gene is TRBV19, the J gene TRBJ2-1; 9 nucleotides match TRBD2. The CDR3 consists of 15 residues. CDR1 and CDR2 from the germline V gene are LNHDA and SQIVND (reference sequence). V dropped 6 bases and J dropped 6; count of bases not matched to a gene: 9. This chain's CDR3 is CASSLTGGRANEQFF. In DNA form, the CDR3 reads TGTGCCAGTAGCCTGACCGGCGGGAGGGCCAATGAGCAGTTCTTC.

J is TRBJ2-2 and V is TRBV2; D is undetermined. CDR3 length equals 14 residues. V shed 1 base and J shed 1 base, with 4 bases lying between them. Germline assignment: CDR1 SNHLY and CDR2 FYNNEI. DNA of the CDR3: TGTGCCAGCAGTGAAGTCAGGAACACCGGGGAGCTGTTTTTT. Protein product: CASSEVRNTGELFF.

The chain combines TRBV5-1 with TRBJ2-2; tentatively, D is TRBD1 (5 bases). V was shortened by 0 bases and J by 9 bases, with 12 bases between the two germline ends. This CDR3 is 14 amino acids long. Germline V gene sequence: CDR1 SGHRS, CDR2 YFSETQ. For the CDR3, the DNA is TGCGCCAGCAGCTTGGCCCTTGGGGCGAGGGAGCTGTTTTTT. Its protein product is CASSLALGARELFF.

The chain couples TRBV28 to TRBJ1-3; D gene unclear. Germline V gives CDR1 MDHEN, CDR2 SYDVKM. The CDR3 length is 12 residues. V lost 6 bases and J lost 7, with 10 bases in between. In DNA form, the CDR3 reads TGTGCCAGCAGGAACCCGGGGAACACCATATATTTT. This translates into CASRNPGNTIYF. The whole variable domain, filled in from reference TRBV28 and TRBJ1-3, reads DVKVTQSSRYLVKRTGEKVFLECVQDMDHENMFWYRQDPGLGLRLIYFSYDVKMKEKGDIPEGYSVSREKKERFSLILESASTNQTSMYLCASRNPGNTIYFGEGSWLTVV.